Below are 22 T cell receptor beta chains sequenced from a single sample in a study of shared clonotypes between healthy human individuals. Assay: immunoSEQ multiplex PCR; the TCRdb copy retains only in-frame clones and omits some. The sample includes 300,000 to 400,000 clones, more than 60% of them seen just once. The sequencing sample was made of memory CD4+ T cells sorted from blood. As for subset: CD45RA-negative fraction. Receptors originate from a man younger than 45 in good health.

The chain combines TRBV7-2 with TRBJ2-6, with D maybe TRBD1 (6 bases). Between the trimmed V and J ends, which lost 1 base and 1 base, there was a span of 17 bases. The germline V gene has CDR1 SGHTA and CDR2 FQGNSA. The CDR3 spans 19 residues. The CDR3 here is CASSLVLAGAGSGANVLTF. CDR3 DNA sequence: TGTGCCAGCAGCTTAGTTTTGGCAGGGGCTGGGTCTGGGGCCAACGTCCTGACTTTC.

The chain combines TRBV11-2 with TRBJ2-7, with 11 nucleotides matching TRBD2. CDR1 and CDR2 from the germline V gene are SGHAT and FQNNGV. V dropped 11 bases and J dropped 5; count of bases not matched to a gene: 11. CDR3 length: 14 residues. The CDR3 DNA sequence: TGTGCCGGAGCGGGGCTAGCGGGAGGCCACGAGCAGTACTTC. The encoded protein is CAGAGLAGGHEQYF.

The J gene is TRBJ2-5, the V gene TRBV5-6; D unresolved. CDR1 SGHDT and CDR2 YYEEEE come from the germline V gene. The CDR3 length is 12 residues. Between the trimmed V and J ends, which lost 3 bases and 5 bases, there was a span of 8 bases. For the CDR3, the DNA is TGTGCCAGCAGCTCCCGCCGGGAGACCCAGTACTTC. It specifies CASSSRRETQYF. Supplemented by reference TRBV5-6 and TRBJ2-5, the full variable domain reads DAGVTQSPTHLIKTRGQQVTLRCSPKSGHDTVSWYQQALGQGPQFIFQYYEEEERQRGNFPDRFSGHQFPNYSSELNVNALLLGDSALYLCASSSRRETQYFGPGTRLLVL.

The chain links TRBV11-2 to TRBJ2-3; the match to TRBD2 covers 9 bases. CDR3 size: 15 residues. Germline V gives CDR1 SGHAT, CDR2 FQNNGV. J gave up 5 bases and V 0 bases, and 3 bases lay outside the gene matches. Here the CDR3 reads CASSLEALAGDTQYF. DNA of the CDR3: TGTGCCAGCAGCTTAGAGGCACTAGCGGGAGATACGCAGTATTTT.

The chain joins TRBV6-6 to TRBJ2-7; 9 bases align to TRBD1. The CDR3 contains 14 residues. The germline V gene encodes CDR1 MNHNY and CDR2 SVGAGI (reference sequence). J lost 5 bases, V lost 2 bases, and 4 bases had no gene match. As DNA, the CDR3 is TGTGCCAGCAGTTACACGGGACAGGGTGACGAGCAGTACTTC. Its translation: CASSYTGQGDEQYF.

The sample holds a few counts of this clone. The rearrangement links TRBV28 to TRBJ1-2; no definite D call. The CDR3 runs to 11 residues. From germline, CDR1 is MDHEN and CDR2 SYDVKM. V lost 4 bases and J lost 3, with 3 bases in between. CDR3: CASSSHYGYTF. The DNA for the CDR3 is TGTGCCAGCAGTTCCCACTATGGCTACACCTTC.

The chain uses TRBV4-1 and TRBJ1-2, with TRBD1 identical over 8 bases. Germline CDR1 MGHRA, CDR2 YSYEKL. V was pared by 4 bases and J by 4 bases, with 11 bases of the junction left unmatched. The CDR3 consists of 16 residues. The CDR3 nucleotides are TGCGCCAGCAGCCTCGACAGGGGTCGAACCATCTATGGCTACACCTTC. It translates to CASSLDRGRTIYGYTF.

This clone was observed a few times. The genes are TRBV2 and TRBJ2-7, with D perhaps matching TRBD1 or TRBD2 (5 bases each). This CDR3 is built from 17 residues. Between the trimmed V and J ends, which lost 3 bases and 1 base, there was a span of 19 bases. The germline gives CDR1 SNHLY, CDR2 FYNNEI. For the CDR3, the DNA is TGTGCCAGCAGTGACCCCCACTGGGCAGGGAGTTCCTACGAGCAGTACTTC. It yields the protein CASSDPHWAGSSYEQYF.

This chain connects TRBV19 to TRBJ1-5; D might be TRBD1 (6 bases). This CDR3 contains 14 residues. Germline V gene lookup returns CDR1 LNHDA and CDR2 SQIVND (reference sequence). Trimming left V 3 bases short and J 3 bases short, with 9 bases between. CDR3 amino acids: CASSMRQANQPQHF. CDR3 nucleotides: TGTGCCAGTAGTATGAGACAGGCCAATCAGCCCCAGCATTTT.

This clone was seen a handful of times. This specimen includes other DNA sequences encoding the same CDR3. The chain has TRBV19 and TRBJ2-7, with D hard to call. V was pared by 6 bases and J by 3 bases, with 9 bases between. This CDR3 contains 12 residues. Germline CDR1 and CDR2: LNHDA and SQIVND (reference sequence). Here the CDR3 DNA reads TGTGCCAGTAGCCAACAAGGCTACGAGCAGTACTTC. Protein: CASSQQGYEQYF.

Written as DNA, the CDR3 is TGTGCCAGCAGTGAAGACAGGGCCACCTACGAGCAGTACTTC. Its protein product is CASSEDRATYEQYF. V is TRBV25-1 and J is TRBJ2-7, with 7 positions matching TRBD1. This CDR3 is built from 14 residues. Germline V lookup: CDR1 MGHDK, CDR2 SYGVNS. Trimming cost V 2 bases and J 2 bases; bases outside gene matches: 3.

The rearrangement links TRBV10-2 to TRBJ2-3; D is undetermined. The germline gives CDR1 WSHSY, CDR2 SAAADI. Trimming left V 8 bases short and J 4 bases short, with 10 bases between. CDR3 size: 12 residues. The CDR3: CASGSNPDTQYF. The CDR3 DNA sequence: TGCGCCAGCGGGTCTAACCCAGATACGCAGTATTTT.

The V and J genes are TRBV2 and TRBJ2-5; D not resolved. This CDR3 has 13 amino acids. In germline, CDR1 is SNHLY, CDR2 FYNNEI. With 4 bases removed from V and 2 bases from J, the gap between germline ends came to 8 bases. CDR3 sequence: CASSGEIQETQYF. The CDR3 nucleotides are TGTGCCAGCAGTGGCGAAATACAAGAGACCCAGTACTTC.

The chain has TRBV4-3 and TRBJ2-7; weak D call: TRBD2 (5 bases). The CDR3 has 13 amino acids. Germline values: CDR1 LGHNA, CDR2 YSLEER. Trimming removed 4 bases from V and 0 bases from J, with 7 bases in between. The CDR3 is CASSLEGSYEQYF. For the CDR3, the DNA is TGCGCCAGCAGCCTCGAGGGCTCCTACGAGCAGTACTTC.

The chain uses TRBV7-6 and TRBJ2-1; no definite D call. With 5 bases removed from V and 11 bases from J, the gap between germline ends came to 13 bases. The length of the CDR3 is 12 residues. Looked up from germline, CDR1 is SGHVS and CDR2 is FNYEAQ. CDR3 sequence (DNA): TGTGCCAGCAGCCCTACCCCATGGCAGCAGTTCTTC. It translates to CASSPTPWQQFF.

This chain joins TRBV7-8 and TRBJ2-2, with a tentative D call TRBD2 (6 bases). Germline V gene sequence: CDR1 SGHVS, CDR2 FQNEAQ. The CDR3 is 15 amino acids. V dropped 4 bases and J dropped 7 bases, with 16 bases sitting between them. The CDR3 loop reads CASSWDTAGNGELFF. The CDR3 DNA reads TGTGCCAGCAGCTGGGATACAGCGGGTAACGGGGAGCTGTTTTTT.

This clone was picked up a small number of times. This chain links TRBV7-2 with TRBJ2-3; D is ambiguous. Trimming cost V 3 bases and J 6 bases, with 16 bases left between them. The CDR3 sequence is 15 residues long. Germline V gene sequence: CDR1 SGHTA, CDR2 FQGNSA. The CDR3 sequence: CASSFGGMVADTQYF. The CDR3, as DNA: TGTGCCAGCAGCTTTGGTGGAATGGTAGCTGATACGCAGTATTTT.

This clone appeared a few times. The V gene is TRBV6-1, the J gene TRBJ2-7; TRBD1 matches at 8 bases. V lost 5 bases and J lost 1; bases outside the gene matches: 4. Looked up from germline, CDR1 is MNHNS and CDR2 is SASEGT. The CDR3 loop spans 14 amino acids. The CDR3 loop reads CASSTGDRSYEQYF. Written as DNA, the CDR3 is TGTGCCAGCAGTACCGGGGACAGGTCCTACGAGCAGTACTTC.

The genes are TRBV28 and TRBJ1-5; D may be TRBD1 (6 bases). The germline CDR1 and CDR2 sequences are MDHEN and SYDVKM. V was trimmed by 3 bases and J by 4 bases, leaving 13 bases between them. The CDR3 is 15 amino acids. The CDR3 spells CASSFHSQGNQPQHF. The CDR3 nucleotides read TGTGCCAGCAGTTTCCATTCACAGGGAAATCAGCCCCAGCATTTT.

This chain connects TRBV7-8 to TRBJ2-1; D is possibly TRBD2 (6 bases). Germline CDR1 and CDR2: SGHVS and FQNEAQ. This CDR3 spans 12 amino acids. Trimming cost V 0 bases and J 12 bases, with 9 bases left between them. CDR3 nucleotides: TGTGCCAGCAGCTTAGCCGGGCGGGGGCAGTTCTTC. Translation: CASSLAGRGQFF.

This clone was seen a single time. The CDR3, as DNA: TGCGCCAGCAGCTTGGGACAGGGAGGCCCTGGAGTCTATGGCTACACCTTC. Encoded protein: CASSLGQGGPGVYGYTF. This sequence joins TRBV5-1 and TRBJ1-2, with TRBD1 identical over 7 bases. The germline CDR1 and CDR2 sequences are SGHRS and YFSETQ. The CDR3 runs to 17 residues. Trimming took 0 bases from V and 4 from J; bases not matched to a gene: 12.

J is TRBJ2-5 and V is TRBV19, with a tentative D call TRBD1 (5 bases). The germline gives CDR1 LNHDA, CDR2 SQIVND (reference sequence). The CDR3 extends over 15 amino acids. The V and J ends lost 5 bases and 2 bases respectively, with 15 bases between them. CDR3 coding DNA: TGTGCCAGTAGTGTCTTTCAAGGGGCACAAGAGACCCAGTACTTC. Translated, it gives CASSVFQGAQETQYF.